This T cell receptor beta chain was retrieved from a study of T-cell memory formation after mild COVID-19. Looking at the study overall: TCR clustering was largely donor specific.

Study conclusions and caveats: Still unconfirmed is whether the second-wave clones peaking on day 37 recognized SARS-CoV-2. Clones that contracted from day 15 to 85 were balanced CD4/CD8, while later expanders leaned CD4+. Pre-infection memory showed some responding clones, and this suggested that cross-reactive memory joined.

Details on this clonotype: Antigen: not known.

This CDR3 is built from 17 residues. The germline gives CDR1 SGHDT, CDR2 YYEEEE. J gave up 0 bases and V 4 bases, and 11 bases lay outside the gene matches. TCRdb ran MiXCR on the 5' RACE reads and lists one entry per CDR3 protein. The profile shows approximately 290,000 distinct CDR3 sequences, 15% of them singletons. The chain recombines TRBV5-6 with TRBJ2-3; 7 bases map to TRBD2. The receptor's source is a man younger than 35 who had mild COVID-19 (a few samples of this study predate the infection). Cell type and time point are not known. The sample consisted of PBMCs or a T cell subset sorted from them (not recorded which). CDR3 sequence: CASSARFSAGSTDTQYF. The DNA of the CDR3 is TGTGCCAGCAGCGCGAGGTTCTCAGCGGGGAGCACAGATACGCAGTATTTT.